This TCR beta chain was recorded in a study of cytomegalovirus exposure and HLA in healthy donors. The V end lost 4 bases, the J end lost 4 bases, and 18 bases lay between the germline ends. CDR1 and CDR2 (germline): LNHNV, YYDKDF (reference sequence). The length of the CDR3 is 16 residues. Generated by immunoSEQ multiplex PCR, the TCRdb table keeps only in-frame clones and is missing some. The table includes about 200,000 clones, roughly 82% detected once. The receptor was isolated from a young woman in good health and CMV-seropositive. The V call is TRBV15, the J call TRBJ2-3; D is ambiguous. Specimen: PBMCs. CDR3 bases: TGTGCCACCAGCATGGCTAAGACAAGCTCCGCAGATACGCAGTATTTT. Amino acid sequence: CATSMAKTSSADTQYF.